This record looks at one T cell receptor (beta chain) sequence and its context. The antigen remains unidentified. Assay used: immunoSEQ multiplex PCR; TCRdb lists only in-frame clones, some missing. The table records 65,000 to 100,000 clones, approximately 90% of them present only once. The CDR3 has 18 residues. Germline CDR1 reads KGHSH; CDR2 reads LQKENI. Trimming shortened V by 2 bases and J by 2 bases, and 20 bases separated the two germline ends. This sample was taken from a study of T cell responses to AZD1222 COVID-19 vaccine. Pooled samples include second doses given at about 4 or 12 weeks. Study findings and constraints: Elevations in Spike-specific TCR breadth and depth followed administration of two AZD1222 doses. The CD4 TCRs associated with vaccination extended across spike and predominated at 160-218 and 743-854.

This material consisted of peripheral blood, taken 28 days after the second AZD1222 dose. This rearrangement joins TRBV18 to TRBJ2-3; a weak D match, TRBD2 (5 bases). This receptor was identified in an adult who received the AZD1222 COVID-19 vaccine. DNA for the CDR3: TGTGCCAGCTCACCATTAACGTTGACGGGGATGCACACAGATACGCAGTATTTT. It is translated as CASSPLTLTGMHTDTQYF.